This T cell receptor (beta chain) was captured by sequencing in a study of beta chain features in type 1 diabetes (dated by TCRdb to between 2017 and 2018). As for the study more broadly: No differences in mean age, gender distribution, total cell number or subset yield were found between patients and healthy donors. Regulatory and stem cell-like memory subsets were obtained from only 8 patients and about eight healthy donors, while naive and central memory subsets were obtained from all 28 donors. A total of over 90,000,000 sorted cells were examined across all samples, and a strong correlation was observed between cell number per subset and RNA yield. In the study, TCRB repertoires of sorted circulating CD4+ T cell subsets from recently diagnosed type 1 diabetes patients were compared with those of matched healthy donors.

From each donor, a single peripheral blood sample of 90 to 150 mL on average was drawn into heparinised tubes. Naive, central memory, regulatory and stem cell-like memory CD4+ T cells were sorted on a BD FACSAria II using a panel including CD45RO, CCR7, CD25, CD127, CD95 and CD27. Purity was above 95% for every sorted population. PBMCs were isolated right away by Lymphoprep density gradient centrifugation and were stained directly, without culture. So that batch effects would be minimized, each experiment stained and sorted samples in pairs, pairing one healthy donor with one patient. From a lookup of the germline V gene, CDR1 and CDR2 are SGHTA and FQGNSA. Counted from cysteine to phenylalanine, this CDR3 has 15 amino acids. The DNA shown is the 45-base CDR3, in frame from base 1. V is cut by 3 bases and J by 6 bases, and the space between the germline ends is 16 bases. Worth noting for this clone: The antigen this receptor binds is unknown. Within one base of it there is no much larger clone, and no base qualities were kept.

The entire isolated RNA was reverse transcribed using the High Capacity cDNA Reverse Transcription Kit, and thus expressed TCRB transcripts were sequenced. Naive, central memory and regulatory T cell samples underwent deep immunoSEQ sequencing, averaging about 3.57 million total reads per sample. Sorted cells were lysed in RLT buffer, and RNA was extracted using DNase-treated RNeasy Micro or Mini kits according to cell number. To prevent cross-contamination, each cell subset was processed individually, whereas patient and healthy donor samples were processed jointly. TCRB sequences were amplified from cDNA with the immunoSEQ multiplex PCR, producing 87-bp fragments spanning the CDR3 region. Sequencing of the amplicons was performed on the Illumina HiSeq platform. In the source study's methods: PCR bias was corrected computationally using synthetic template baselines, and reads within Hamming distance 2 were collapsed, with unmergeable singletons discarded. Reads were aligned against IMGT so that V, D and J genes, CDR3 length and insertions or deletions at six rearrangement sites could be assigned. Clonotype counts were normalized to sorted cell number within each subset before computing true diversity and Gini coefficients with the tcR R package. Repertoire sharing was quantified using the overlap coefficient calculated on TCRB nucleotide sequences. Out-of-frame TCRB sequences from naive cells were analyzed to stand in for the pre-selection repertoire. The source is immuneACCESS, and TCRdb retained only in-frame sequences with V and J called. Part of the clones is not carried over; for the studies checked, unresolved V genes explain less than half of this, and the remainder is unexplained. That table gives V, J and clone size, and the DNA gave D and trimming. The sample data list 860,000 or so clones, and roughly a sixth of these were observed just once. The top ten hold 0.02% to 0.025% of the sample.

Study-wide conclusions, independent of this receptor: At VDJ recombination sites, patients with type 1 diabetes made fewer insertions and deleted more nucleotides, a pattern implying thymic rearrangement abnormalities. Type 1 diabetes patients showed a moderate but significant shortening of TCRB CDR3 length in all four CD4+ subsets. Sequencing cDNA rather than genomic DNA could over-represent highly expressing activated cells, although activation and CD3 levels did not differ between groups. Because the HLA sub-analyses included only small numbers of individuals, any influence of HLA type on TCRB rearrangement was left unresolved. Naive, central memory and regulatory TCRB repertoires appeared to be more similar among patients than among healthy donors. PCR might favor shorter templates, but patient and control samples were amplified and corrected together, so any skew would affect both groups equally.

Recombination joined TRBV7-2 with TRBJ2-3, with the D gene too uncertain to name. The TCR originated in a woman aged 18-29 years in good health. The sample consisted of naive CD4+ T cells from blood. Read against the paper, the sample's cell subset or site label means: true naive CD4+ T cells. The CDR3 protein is CASSFDLPLPDTQYF. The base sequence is TGTGCCAGCAGCTTCGATTTGCCGCTGCCCGATACGCAGTATTTT. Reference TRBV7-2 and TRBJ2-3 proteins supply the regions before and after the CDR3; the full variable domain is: GAGVSQSPSNKVTEKGKDVELRCDPISGHTALYWYRQSLGQGLEFLIYFQGNSAPDKSGLPSDRFSAERTGGSVSTLTIQRTQQEDSAVYLCASSFDLPLPDTQYFGPGTRLTVL.